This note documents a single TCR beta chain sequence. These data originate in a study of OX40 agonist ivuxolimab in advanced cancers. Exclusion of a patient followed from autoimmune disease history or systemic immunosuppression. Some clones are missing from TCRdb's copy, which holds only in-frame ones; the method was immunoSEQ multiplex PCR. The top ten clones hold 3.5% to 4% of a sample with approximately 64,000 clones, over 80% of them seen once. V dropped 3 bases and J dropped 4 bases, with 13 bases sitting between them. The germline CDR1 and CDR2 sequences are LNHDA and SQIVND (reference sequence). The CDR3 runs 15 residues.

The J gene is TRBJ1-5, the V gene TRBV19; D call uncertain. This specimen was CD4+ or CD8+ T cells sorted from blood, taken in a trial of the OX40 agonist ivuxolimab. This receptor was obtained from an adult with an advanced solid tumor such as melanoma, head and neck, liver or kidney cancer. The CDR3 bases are TGTGCCAGTAGTATGACCCTGGGAGGGAATCAGCCCCAGCATTTT. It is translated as CASSMTLGGNQPQHF. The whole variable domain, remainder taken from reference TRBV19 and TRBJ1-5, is DGGITQSPKYLFRKEGQNVTLSCEQNLNHDAMYWYRQDPGQGLRLIYYSQIVNDFQKGDIAEGYSVSREKKESFPLTVTSAQKNPTAFYLCASSMTLGGNQPQHFGDGTRLSIL.